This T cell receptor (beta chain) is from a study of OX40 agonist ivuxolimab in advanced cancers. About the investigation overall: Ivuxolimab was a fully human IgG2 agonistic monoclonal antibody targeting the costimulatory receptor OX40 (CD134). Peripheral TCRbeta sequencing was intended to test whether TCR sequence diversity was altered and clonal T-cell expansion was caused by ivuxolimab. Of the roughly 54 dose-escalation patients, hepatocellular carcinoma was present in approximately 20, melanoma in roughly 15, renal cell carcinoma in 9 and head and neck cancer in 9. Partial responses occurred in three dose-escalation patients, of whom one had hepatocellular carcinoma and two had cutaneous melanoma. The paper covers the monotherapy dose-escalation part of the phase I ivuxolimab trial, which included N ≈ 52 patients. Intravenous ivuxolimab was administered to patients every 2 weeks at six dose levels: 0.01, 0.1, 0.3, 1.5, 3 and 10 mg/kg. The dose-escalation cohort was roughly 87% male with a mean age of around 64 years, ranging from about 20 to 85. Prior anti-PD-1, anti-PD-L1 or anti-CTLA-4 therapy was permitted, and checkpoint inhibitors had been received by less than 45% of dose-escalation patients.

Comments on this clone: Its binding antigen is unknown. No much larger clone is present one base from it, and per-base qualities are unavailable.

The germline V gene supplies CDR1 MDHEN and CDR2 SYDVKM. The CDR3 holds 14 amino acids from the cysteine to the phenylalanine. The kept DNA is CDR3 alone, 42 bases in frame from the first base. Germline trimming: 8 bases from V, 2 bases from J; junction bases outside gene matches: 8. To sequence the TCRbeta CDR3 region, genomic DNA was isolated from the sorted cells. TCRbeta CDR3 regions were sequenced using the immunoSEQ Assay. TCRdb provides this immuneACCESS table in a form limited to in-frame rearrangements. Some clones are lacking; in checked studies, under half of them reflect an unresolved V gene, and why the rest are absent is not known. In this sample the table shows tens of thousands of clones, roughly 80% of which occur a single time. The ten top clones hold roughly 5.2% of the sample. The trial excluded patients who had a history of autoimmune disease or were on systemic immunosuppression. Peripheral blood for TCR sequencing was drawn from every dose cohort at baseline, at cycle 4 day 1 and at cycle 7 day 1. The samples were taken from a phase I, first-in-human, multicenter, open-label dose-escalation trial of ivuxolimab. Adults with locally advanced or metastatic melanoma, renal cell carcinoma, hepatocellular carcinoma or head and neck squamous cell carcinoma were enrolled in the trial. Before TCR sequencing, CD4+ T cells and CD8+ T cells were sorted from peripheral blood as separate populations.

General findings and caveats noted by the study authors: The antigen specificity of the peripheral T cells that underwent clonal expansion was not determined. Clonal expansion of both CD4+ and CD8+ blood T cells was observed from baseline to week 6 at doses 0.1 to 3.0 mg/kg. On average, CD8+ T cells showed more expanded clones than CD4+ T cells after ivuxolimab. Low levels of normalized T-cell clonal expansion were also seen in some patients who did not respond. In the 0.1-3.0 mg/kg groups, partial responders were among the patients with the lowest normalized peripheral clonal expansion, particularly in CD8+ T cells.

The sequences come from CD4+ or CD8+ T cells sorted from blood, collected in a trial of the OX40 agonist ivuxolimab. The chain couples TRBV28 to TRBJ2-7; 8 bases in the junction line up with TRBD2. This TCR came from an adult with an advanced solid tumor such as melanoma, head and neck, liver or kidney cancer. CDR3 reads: CASGLAGGPYEQYF. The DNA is TGTGCCAGCGGGCTAGCGGGCGGACCCTACGAGCAGTACTTC.